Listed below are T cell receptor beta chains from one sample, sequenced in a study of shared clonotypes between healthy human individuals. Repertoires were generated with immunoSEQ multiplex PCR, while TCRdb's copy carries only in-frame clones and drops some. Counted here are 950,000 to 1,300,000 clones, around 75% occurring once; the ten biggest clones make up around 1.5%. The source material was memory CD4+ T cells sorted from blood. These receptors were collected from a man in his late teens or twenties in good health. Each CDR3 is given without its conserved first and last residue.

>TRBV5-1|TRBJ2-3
ASSLAISGALDTQY
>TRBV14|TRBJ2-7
ASSQDRSRWGSYEQY
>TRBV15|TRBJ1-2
ATSRDRQGKGYT
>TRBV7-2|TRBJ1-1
ASSLQANTEAF
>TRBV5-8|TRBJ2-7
ASRMLAGSYEQY
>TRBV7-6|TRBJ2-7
ASSLAQGYEQY
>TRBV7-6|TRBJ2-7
ASSLKGQVDEQY
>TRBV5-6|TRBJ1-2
ASSQTSAHYGYT
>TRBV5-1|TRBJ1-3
ASSLAGNTIY
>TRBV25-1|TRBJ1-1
ASSGGLGTEAF
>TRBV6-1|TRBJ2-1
ASSGLDKDEQF
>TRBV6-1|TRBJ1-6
ASEPPQPNNSPLH
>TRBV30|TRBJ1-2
AWGNGYT
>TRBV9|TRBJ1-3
ASSFPTGSSGNTIY
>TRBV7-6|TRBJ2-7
ASSLSQGSYEQY
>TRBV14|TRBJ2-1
ASSQYRGYEQF
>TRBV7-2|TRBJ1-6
ASSPRAGVNSPLH
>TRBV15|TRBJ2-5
ATSSPDSVLGETQY
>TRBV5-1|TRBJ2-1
ASGLAGGPSGEQF
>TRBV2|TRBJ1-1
ASKTLGPEAF
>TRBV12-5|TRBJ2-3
ASGSGGQVPSTDTQY
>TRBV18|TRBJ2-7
ASSREAGNPYEQY
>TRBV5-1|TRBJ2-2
ASSPSGSGTGELF
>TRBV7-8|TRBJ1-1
ASSLRGNTEAF
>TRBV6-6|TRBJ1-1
ASSYSAQNTEAF
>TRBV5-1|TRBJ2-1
ASSFSSGGGYEQF
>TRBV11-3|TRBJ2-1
ASSQGTGEYNEQF
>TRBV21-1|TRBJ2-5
ASSKGRRTTSLLSQY
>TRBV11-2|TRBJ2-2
ASSPRGGSPTGELF